The 24 T cell receptor beta chains given below trace back to one sample, sequenced in a study of tumor-infiltrating lymphocytes in primary liver carcinoma. A constant-region primer primed TCR beta cDNA synthesis from 400 to 550 ng of total RNA. Generation of the TCR beta libraries relied on three nested multiplex PCR rounds using slightly modified ARM-PCR. For around 11 cycles apiece, the opening two PCR rounds ran with TRBV1-TRBV30 forward primers and a C-beta reverse primer. TCRdb ran MiXCR on the multiplex PCR reads and lists one entry per CDR3 protein. The repertoire holds about 100,000 distinct CDR3 sequences, with around 73% as singletons. Unsorted bulk tissue, about 18-32 mg of it, served as the source for co-extraction of RNA and DNA. Material: liver tumor tissue from sampling region 2. Subset in this sample: tumor region T2, inferior pole. The receptors were sampled from a woman in her sixties with primary liver carcinoma and hepatitis B virus infection.

With respect to this clonotype: The junction and the germline gene differ at one end; a read error may be behind it. V gene TRBV5-8 combines with J gene TRBJ2-5; D unclear. There are 15 residues in the CDR3. Germline-derived CDR1 and CDR2 are SGHTS and YDEGEE. This CDR3 is CASSPGRTIQETRYF. DNA of the CDR3: TGTGCCAGCAGCCCCGGACGGACGATCCAAGAGACCCGGTACTTC.

Details on this clonotype: One junction end disagrees with the germline gene, perhaps due to a read error. The chain carries TRBV6-5 and TRBJ1-1; D might be TRBD1 (5 bases). In germline, CDR1 is MNHEY, CDR2 SVGAGI. The CDR3 contains 14 residues. DNA of the CDR3: TGTGCCAGCAGCTACTCGAGGGGAGACACTGACGCTTTCTTT. It is translated as CASSYSRGDTDAFF.

Remarks on this clonotype: Possible read error: a much larger clone is one base away. This sequence joins TRBV5-1 and TRBJ1-6, with unresolved D. The CDR3 spans 15 residues. CDR1 SGHRS and CDR2 YFSETQ come from the germline V gene. The CDR3 protein is CDSSLGTYRNSPLHF. DNA for the CDR3: TGCGACAGCAGCTTGGGCACCTACCGGAATTCACCCCTCCACTTT.

As concerns this clonotype: A read error may explain this, as a much larger clone is one base away. The chain has TRBV5-6 and TRBJ1-1; weak D call: TRBD1 (5 bases). Germline V lookup: CDR1 SGHDT, CDR2 YYEEEE. CDR3 length equals 15 residues. V was trimmed by 0 bases and J by 7 bases, leaving 16 bases between them. The CDR3 coding sequence is TGTGCCAGCAGCTTGGTAGGGGACCCCGAGAATGAAGCTTTCTTT. Translated: CASSLVGDPENEAFF. Drawing the rest from reference TRBV5-6 and TRBJ1-1, the complete variable domain is DAGVTQSPTHLIKTRGQQVTLRCSPKSGHDTVSWYQQALGQGPQFIFQYYEEEERQRGNFPDRFSGHQFPNYSSELNVNALLLGDSALYLCASSLVGDPENEAFFGQGTRLTVV.

A word on this clonotype: One end of the junction varies from germline; a read error may be responsible. The CDR3 region is CASCLASSGNLGTGELFF. In DNA form, the CDR3 reads TGCGCCAGCTGCTTGGCGTCTAGCGGGAATCTTGGGACCGGGGAGCTGTTTTTT. This chain uses TRBV5-1 with TRBJ2-2, with 9 bases matching TRBD2. The CDR3 runs 18 residues. CDR1 and CDR2 from the germline V gene are SGHRS and YFSETQ.

This clonotype was detected ten times or more. This chain joins TRBV5-6 and TRBJ1-2; no clear D gene. The CDR3 totals 12 residues. The V end lost 0 bases, the J end lost 8 bases, and 8 bases lay between the germline ends. CDR1 and CDR2 from the germline V gene are SGHDT and YYEEEE. CDR3 sequence (DNA): TGTGCCAGCAGCTTGGTGTCTCGGGGCTACACCTTC. Translating gives CASSLVSRGYTF.

Remarks on this clonotype: The junction does not match germline at one end; this may be a read error. This sequence joins TRBV11-1 and TRBJ2-1; 11 bases map to TRBD2. Germline assignment: CDR1 SGHAT and CDR2 FQDESV (reference sequence). The CDR3 has 18 amino acids. In nucleotides, the CDR3 is TGTGTCAGCAGCTTAACTTCGGCTAGCGGGAGGTTTGGCAATGAGCAGTTCTTC. Amino acid sequence: CVSSLTSASGRFGNEQFF.

This clonotype was picked up many times. The rearrangement links TRBV6-1 to TRBJ2-7; D possibly corresponds to TRBD1 (8 bases). The CDR3 totals 12 residues. The germline CDR1 and CDR2 sequences are MNHNS and SASEGT. V lost 9 bases and J lost 4, with 13 bases in between. CDR3 region: CASTGGGYEQYF. The CDR3 bases are TGTGCCAGTACAGGGGGGGGATACGAGCAGTACTTC.

V and J are TRBV28 and TRBJ1-5; tentatively, D is TRBD1 (5 bases). The germline gives CDR1 MDHEN, CDR2 SYDVKM. The CDR3 spans 18 residues. V was trimmed by 6 bases and J by 3 bases, leaving 24 bases between them. The CDR3 region is CASSPLRDGLRANQPQHF. The CDR3 region has the DNA TGTGCCAGCAGCCCCCTCCGGGACGGGTTGAGGGCCAATCAGCCCCAGCATTTT.

A word on this clonotype: One end of the junction is discordant with germline, which a read error may explain. V and J are TRBV29-1 and TRBJ2-1; the D is unclear. This CDR3 has 13 residues. Germline CDR1 is SQVTM and CDR2 is ANQGSEA. CDR3 region: CCVAEPTRNELFF. CDR3 DNA sequence: TGCTGCGTTGCAGAACCAACACGGAATGAGCTGTTCTTC.

This clonotype was seen once. The J gene is TRBJ1-1, the V gene TRBV29-1; D may be TRBD1 (6 bases). The CDR3 contains 14 residues. Trimming took off 4 bases at V and 4 bases at J, with 16 bases between the two ends. Germline CDR1 is SQVTM and CDR2 is ANQGSEA. The CDR3 protein is CSVARGGTGTEAFF. CDR3 DNA: TGCAGCGTTGCCCGCGGGGGCACGGGCACTGAAGCTTTCTTT.

As concerns this clonotype: One junction end does not reproduce the germline sequence, and a read error may be involved. The rearrangement uses TRBV29-1 and TRBJ2-3; D remains ambiguous. Germline assignment: CDR1 SQVTM and CDR2 ANQGSEA. CDR3 length: 13 amino acids. CDR3 protein: CSVRTDRIDTKYF. The CDR3 nucleotides are TGCAGCGTCCGGACGGACCGCATAGATACGAAGTATTTT.

About this clonotype itself: It is likely a read error, because the conserved phenylalanine at the end of the CDR3 is missing. The DNA is omitted, as the CDR3 cannot be located on it reliably, and the CDR3 follows TCRdb's listing. The chain recombines TRBV11-2 with TRBJ2-1. The CDR3 adds up to 13 amino acids, both ends counted. CDR1 and CDR2 from the germline V gene are SGHAT and FQNNGV. This CDR3 is CASSLTRYNERFI.

Concerning this clonotype itself: The junction and the germline gene differ at one end; a read error may be behind it. The chain has TRBV2 and TRBJ2-3, with 9 bases that match TRBD2. Germline lookup yields CDR1 SNHLY and CDR2 FYNNEI. The CDR3 runs to 14 residues. The CDR3 reads CASQAGGGTYTQYF. The CDR3 DNA reads as TGTGCCAGCCAAGCGGGAGGTGGCACATATACGCAGTATTTT.

The chain carries TRBV5-1 and TRBJ2-5; 10 nucleotides align to TRBD2. In germline, CDR1 is SGHRS, CDR2 YFSETQ. V lost 7 bases, J lost 4 bases, and 19 bases stayed unmatched. This CDR3 has 18 amino acids. The CDR3 protein is CASGPGMLAGAGGETQYF. CDR3 nucleotides: TGCGCCAGCGGCCCCGGGATGCTAGCGGGAGCGGGCGGAGAGACCCAGTACTTC.

Only a few counts were recorded for this clonotype. The rearrangement links TRBV7-3 to TRBJ1-1; D ambiguous. V lost 5 bases and J 2 bases, leaving 9 bases between the germline ends. The CDR3 covers 13 residues. From germline, CDR1 is SGHTA and CDR2 FQGTGA. CDR3 region: CASSTQSNTEAFF. The CDR3 nucleotides are TGTGCCAGCAGCACCCAATCTAACACTGAAGCTTTCTTT.

Concerning this clonotype: A read error may produce the germline difference seen at one junction end. The chain couples TRBV11-2 to TRBJ2-3; no firm D call. The germline V gene encodes CDR1 SGHAT and CDR2 FQNNGV. This CDR3 spans 14 amino acids. The CDR3 reads CASSSVGITDAQYF. The CDR3 nucleotides read TGTGCCAGCAGCTCGGTGGGAATCACAGATGCGCAGTATTTT. Complete variable domain (other parts from reference TRBV11-2 and TRBJ2-3): EAGVAQSPRYKIIEKRQSVAFWCNPISGHATLYWYQQILGQGPKLLIQFQNNGVVDDSQLPKDRFSAERLKGVDSTLKIQPAKLEDSAVYLCASSSVGITDAQYFGPGTRLTVL.

This rearrangement joins TRBV18 to TRBJ2-6; TRBD1 aligns across 9 bases. The CDR3 covers 18 residues. Germline CDR1 is KGHSH and CDR2 is LQKENI. V lost 6 bases and J lost 1; bases outside the gene matches: 10. The CDR3 loop is CASSPKDRGNSGANVLTF. CDR3 coding DNA: TGTGCCAGCTCGCCTAAAGACAGGGGGAATTCTGGGGCCAACGTCCTGACTTTC.

This clonotype appeared a few times. This could be a read error, since a much larger clone is one nucleotide away. The rearrangement joins TRBV29-1 to TRBJ2-3; D unclear. CDR1 and CDR2 (germline): SQVTM, ANQGSEA. The V end lost 7 bases, the J end lost 6 bases, and 17 bases lay between the germline ends. This CDR3 region has 13 residues. CDR3 coding DNA: TGCAGCGCCCCCTTTCACTCGTGGGATACGCAGTATTTT. The encoded protein is CSAPFHSWDTQYF.

Turning to this clonotype: Its ends do not fully match the called genes, so a read error is possible. The chain employs TRBV4-2 and TRBJ2-1, with 8 bases fitting TRBD2. The CDR3 extends over 15 amino acids. Germline CDR1 reads LGHNA; CDR2 reads YNFKEQ. The CDR3 region has the DNA TGTGCCAGCAGCCTCCAGGGACTAGGGTACAATAAGCAGTTCTTC. Translated: CASSLQGLGYNKQFF.

CDR3 loop: CGAKTRCGTEAFF. In DNA, the CDR3 is TGCGGCGCGAAGACGAGGTGTGGCACTGAAGCTTTCTTT. This sequence joins TRBV29-1 and TRBJ1-1; D not certain. Germline V CDR1 and CDR2: SQVTM, ANQGSEA. The length of the CDR3 is 13 residues.

This clonotype appeared a single time. The chain recombines TRBV5-4 with TRBJ2-5; D tentatively fits TRBD1 or TRBD2 (7 bases each). The germline V gene encodes CDR1 SGHNT and CDR2 YYREEE (reference sequence). V lost 4 bases to trimming and J lost 4 bases, with 14 bases between them. The CDR3 runs to 14 residues. The CDR3 DNA is TGTGCCAGCAGCCCCAGGGGGGGAAGAGAGACCCAGTACTTC. Translated, it gives CASSPRGGRETQYF.

The chain joins TRBV11-2 to TRBJ2-1; no firm D call. The CDR3 is 14 amino acids. Germline V gives CDR1 SGHAT, CDR2 FQNNGV. As DNA, the CDR3 is TGTAGCAGCAACTTAGAACGGCCACACAATGAGCAGTTCTTC. Translation: CSSNLERPHNEQFF.

This clonotype occurred once. A much larger clone sits a single nucleotide away, making a read error possible. The CDR3 does not close with the conserved phenylalanine or tryptophan, likely indicating a read error. J is TRBJ1-2 and V is TRBV14; 7 bases map to TRBD1. Germline V gene lookup returns CDR1 SGHDN and CDR2 FVKESK. With V trimmed by 3 bases and J by 4 bases, 11 bases remained unmatched. This CDR3 spans 16 amino acids. CDR3 nucleotides: TGTGCCAGCAGCCAGAGGGGCCGACAGGGCGGCTATGGCTACACCCTC. Its translation: CASSQRGRQGGYGYTL.